Listed below are T cell receptor beta chains from one sample, sequenced in a study of long-term antiretroviral therapy in people with HIV. The table came from immunoSEQ multiplex PCR; TCRdb's copy has only in-frame clones and leaves some out. The data hold 35,000 or so clones, with around 84% observed a single time. The source material was unsorted PBMCs, sampled just over 2.7 years before starting antiretroviral therapy. The receptors come from a woman aged 25 to 45 with HIV. Each CDR3 is given with its conserved first and last residue. The order of the fields is J gene, clone size, V gene, D gene, CDR3 protein, CDR3 DNA. D genes are given only for firm matches. Where a row states a size, it is once, few, many or the class of an expanded clone; other rows omit it.

J: TRBJ1-5
size: -
V: TRBV27
D: -
CDR3: CASNSRGGSDQPQHF
DNA: TGTGCCAGCAACTCACGAGGGGGATCAGACCAGCCCCAGCATTTT

J: TRBJ2-3
size: -
V: TRBV30
D: TRBD2
CDR3: CAWSVFSGGQDTQYF
DNA: TGTGCCTGGAGTGTATTTAGCGGGGGCCAGGATACGCAGTATTTT

J: TRBJ1-1
size: once
V: TRBV6-1
D: -
CDR3: CASLPGINTEAFF
DNA: TGTGCCAGCCTACCGGGGATTAACACTGAAGCTTTCTTT

J: TRBJ1-2
size: -
V: TRBV10-3
D: TRBD1
CDR3: CAISEGQAVNYGYTF
DNA: TGTGCCATCAGTGAGGGACAGGCGGTGAACTATGGCTACACCTTC

J: TRBJ2-1
size: once
V: TRBV5-1
D: TRBD1
CDR3: CASSLVTGNNEQFF
DNA: TGCGCCAGCAGCTTGGTGACAGGGAACAATGAGCAGTTCTTC

J: TRBJ2-4
size: -
V: TRBV25-1
D: -
CDR3: CASSEDRGAGNIQYF
DNA: TGTGCCAGCAGTGAAGACCGGGGGGCGGGAAACATTCAGTACTTC

J: TRBJ2-1
size: -
V: TRBV6-6
D: -
CDR3: CASSWGGPTNEQFF
DNA: TGTGCCAGCAGTTGGGGAGGTCCGACCAATGAGCAGTTCTTC

J: TRBJ1-2
size: -
V: TRBV10-3
D: -
CDR3: CAIVTGTGYGYTF
DNA: TGTGCCATCGTCACAGGGACGGGCTATGGCTACACCTTC

J: TRBJ2-6
size: -
V: TRBV5-8
D: -
CDR3: CASSLGGSGANVLTF
DNA: TGTGCCAGCAGCTTAGGGGGGAGTGGGGCCAACGTCCTGACTTTC

J: TRBJ1-2
size: -
V: TRBV5-5
D: -
CDR3: CASSRRVEGHSYGYTF
DNA: TGTGCCAGCAGCCGGAGGGTCGAGGGTCATAGCTATGGCTACACCTTC

J: TRBJ1-1
size: few
V: TRBV20-1
D: TRBD1
CDR3: CSVSQGVEAFF
DNA: TGCAGTGTCTCACAGGGGGTCGAAGCTTTCTTT

J: TRBJ1-2
size: -
V: TRBV29-1
D: -
CDR3: CSVQYWASYGYTF
DNA: TGCAGCGTCCAGTATTGGGCCTCCTATGGCTACACCTTC

J: TRBJ2-3
size: once
V: TRBV6-6
D: TRBD1
CDR3: CASSYPGTEAQYF
DNA: TGTGCCAGCAGTTACCCCGGGACAGAAGCGCAGTATTTT

J: TRBJ1-1
size: few
V: TRBV2
D: -
CDR3: CAGQQGTEAFF
DNA: TGTGCCGGACAACAGGGAACTGAAGCTTTCTTT

J: TRBJ1-2
size: few
V: TRBV6-4
D: -
CDR3: CASSDRDGASYGYTF
DNA: TGTGCCAGCAGTGACCGGGACGGTGCGAGCTATGGCTACACCTTC

J: TRBJ2-2
size: -
V: TRBV5-1
D: TRBD1
CDR3: CASSLTTGGGELFF
DNA: TGCGCCAGCAGCTTAACCACAGGGGGCGGGGAGCTGTTTTTT

J: TRBJ1-3
size: -
V: TRBV15
D: -
CDR3: CATSRGQTGNTIYF
DNA: TGTGCCACCAGCAGAGGACAGACTGGAAACACCATATATTTT

J: TRBJ1-2
size: -
V: TRBV9
D: -
CDR3: CASSVVGGGYTF
DNA: TGTGCCAGCAGCGTAGTTGGGGGCGGCTACACCTTC

J: TRBJ2-7
size: -
V: TRBV29-1
D: TRBD2
CDR3: CSVVSSGGSVYEQYF
DNA: TGCAGCGTTGTTTCTAGCGGGGGCTCCGTCTACGAGCAGTACTTC

J: TRBJ2-2
size: -
V: TRBV4-1
D: TRBD2
CDR3: CASSQVVTSGGELFF
DNA: TGCGCCAGCAGCCAAGTAGTAACTAGCGGGGGGGAGCTGTTTTTT

J: TRBJ2-2
size: once
V: TRBV6-5
D: -
CDR3: CASSYSLHGYTGELFF
DNA: TGTGCCAGCAGTTACTCCCTCCACGGGTACACCGGGGAGCTGTTTTTT

J: TRBJ2-5
size: -
V: TRBV2
D: -
CDR3: CASSQGEGGTQYF
DNA: TGTGCCAGCAGCCAGGGAGAGGGTGGGACCCAGTACTTC

J: TRBJ2-3
size: once
V: TRBV5-1
D: -
CDR3: CASSPSPSLGITDTQYF
DNA: TGCGCCAGCAGCCCTTCCCCTTCGCTGGGGATAACAGATACGCAGTATTTT

J: TRBJ1-3
size: -
V: TRBV9
D: -
CDR3: CASSWGDGNTIYF
DNA: TGTGCCAGCAGCTGGGGGGATGGAAACACCATATATTTT

J: TRBJ1-2
size: -
V: TRBV7-2
D: TRBD1
CDR3: CASSSPAGGGRYGYTF
DNA: TGTGCCAGCAGCTCTCCGGCAGGGGGGGGTCGCTATGGCTACACCTTC

J: TRBJ1-1
size: -
V: TRBV5-1
D: -
CDR3: CASSLVVALSTEAFF
DNA: TGCGCCAGCAGCTTGGTAGTGGCGTTGAGCACTGAAGCTTTCTTT

J: TRBJ1-2
size: few
V: TRBV12-5
D: TRBD1
CDR3: CASGFSGTGNYGYTF
DNA: TGTGCTAGTGGTTTTAGCGGGACAGGGAACTATGGCTACACCTTC

J: TRBJ2-6
size: -
V: TRBV7-9
D: -
CDR3: CASSSRDSISGANVLTF
DNA: TGTGCCAGCAGCTCCCGGGACTCGATCTCTGGGGCCAACGTCCTGACTTTC

J: TRBJ2-7
size: -
V: TRBV6-6
D: TRBD2
CDR3: CASSYGGLTEQYF
DNA: TGTGCCAGCAGTTATGGGGGACTAACCGAGCAGTACTTC

J: TRBJ2-3
size: -
V: TRBV27
D: -
CDR3: CASSFSDTQYF
DNA: TGTGCCAGCAGTTTCTCGGATACGCAGTATTTT

J: TRBJ2-5
size: -
V: TRBV14
D: TRBD2
CDR3: CASSPTSVGLAGGRTQETQYF
DNA: TGTGCCAGCAGCCCAACTTCCGTCGGACTAGCGGGGGGCCGTACTCAAGAGACCCAGTACTTC

J: TRBJ2-7
size: -
V: TRBV18
D: -
CDR3: CASSPDSGEQYF
DNA: TGTGCCAGCTCCCCCGACTCTGGCGAGCAGTACTTC

J: TRBJ2-1
size: once
V: TRBV11-1
D: -
CDR3: CASSLEQRGVNEQFF
DNA: TGTGCCAGCAGCTTAGAACAGAGGGGAGTTAATGAGCAGTTCTTC

J: TRBJ1-6
size: medium-sized
V: TRBV9
D: TRBD1
CDR3: CASSVEGQGDSPLHF
DNA: TGTGCCAGCAGCGTAGAGGGACAGGGGGATTCACCCCTCCACTTT

J: TRBJ2-7
size: -
V: TRBV7-6
D: -
CDR3: CASSQTQGYEQYF
DNA: TGTGCCAGCAGCCAAACCCAAGGTTACGAGCAGTACTTC

J: TRBJ2-3
size: -
V: TRBV28
D: -
CDR3: CASSLMTTDTQYF
DNA: TGTGCCAGCAGTTTAATGACCACAGATACGCAGTATTTT

J: TRBJ1-1
size: few
V: TRBV9
D: -
CDR3: CASSVVGEDIEAFF
DNA: TGTGCCAGCAGCGTAGTGGGTGAAGACATTGAAGCTTTCTTT